This T cell receptor (beta chain) was sequenced for a study of spatial heterogeneity in lung cancer. Whole-study findings and limits: The number of expanded tumor alpha and beta chains correlated with mutation number.

Stated time point: sample taken at primary tumor resection. TCRdb re-analysed the 5' RACE reads in MiXCR, keeping a single row per CDR3 protein. Found here are approximately 7,600 distinct CDR3 sequences, approximately 17% of them singletons; the top ten hold roughly 12%. Germline values: CDR1 LGHDT, CDR2 YNNKEL (reference sequence). The CDR3 has 14 residues. V was clipped by 1 base and J by 10 bases; unmatched bases: 3. This clonotype was seen a few times. The antigen remains unidentified. The sequence was obtained from a female donor with early-stage non-small cell lung cancer. Sequencing used lung tumor tissue, obtained at surgery. The chain employs TRBV3-1 and TRBJ1-6; 8 bases fit TRBD1. The CDR3 spells CASSQGQGNSPLHF. CDR3 bases: TGTGCCAGCAGCCAAGGACAGGGGAACTCACCCCTCCACTTT.